The 6 T cell receptor beta chains below all came from one sample that was sequenced in a study of graft-versus-host responses after intestinal transplantation. Their recognized antigens are unknown. Assay used: immunoSEQ multiplex PCR; TCRdb lists only in-frame clones, some missing. The table has around 110,000 clones, 93% seen once. The sample in question was unstimulated CD8+ T cells sorted from spleen or lymph node cells, obtained before transplant. Every receptor here comes from a human donor who was the organ donor for an intestinal transplant.

The genes are TRBV25-1 and TRBJ2-1; tentative D call: TRBD2 (6 bases). The germline V gene encodes CDR1 MGHDK and CDR2 SYGVNS. The ends were cut back, 2 bases at V and 0 bases at J, with 8 bases in the middle. The CDR3 covers 15 residues. For the CDR3, the DNA is TGTGCCAGCAGTGAACTAGCGAGCTCCTACAATGAGCAGTTCTTC. This translates into CASSELASSYNEQFF.

The chain uses TRBV13 and TRBJ2-1, with a tentative D call TRBD1 (6 bases). Trimming shortened V by 5 bases and J by 4 bases, and 12 bases separated the two germline ends. Per germline, CDR1 PRHDT and CDR2 FYEKMQ (reference sequence). The CDR3 has 14 residues. The DNA for the CDR3 is TGTGCCAGCAGCCCCCCGGACAGTTACAATGAGCAGTTCTTC. Protein sequence: CASSPPDSYNEQFF.

The gene calls are TRBV4-3 and TRBJ2-3, with a weak D call TRBD2 (6 bases). The CDR3 is made up of 18 amino acids. Trimming removed 0 bases at V and 0 bases at J, with 16 bases between. Germline V CDR1 and CDR2: LGHNA, YSLEER. CDR3: CASSQETGTQASTDTQYF. For the CDR3, the DNA is TGCGCCAGCAGCCAAGAAACCGGGACTCAGGCTAGCACAGATACGCAGTATTTT.

V is TRBV10-3 and J is TRBJ2-2, with a tentative D call TRBD2 (5 bases). V lost 4 bases to trimming and J lost 6 bases, with 12 bases between them. There are 14 residues in the CDR3. Germline V gene data show CDR1 as ENHRY and CDR2 as SYGVKD. CDR3 bases: TGTGCCATCAGTGTGTCCGGAGGAGCCGGGGAGCTGTTTTTT. Translated: CAISVSGGAGELFF.

This chain joins TRBV4-1 and TRBJ1-2; tentatively, D is TRBD1 (6 bases). Germline V gives CDR1 MGHRA, CDR2 YSYEKL. Trimming removed 1 base at V and 2 bases at J, with 8 bases between. CDR3 size: 14 residues. The CDR3 protein is CASSQATGNYGYTF. CDR3 in DNA: TGCGCCAGCAGCCAAGCGACAGGCAACTATGGCTACACCTTC.

The genes are TRBV5-4 and TRBJ2-5; 14 bases map to TRBD2. The CDR3 covers 16 residues. J was trimmed by 2 bases and V by 3 bases; bases with no gene match: 3. CDR1 and CDR2 (germline): SGHNT, YYREEE (reference sequence). DNA for the CDR3: TGTGCCAGCAGCTCGGGACTAGCGGGAGATCAAGAGACCCAGTACTTC. Residues: CASSSGLAGDQETQYF.